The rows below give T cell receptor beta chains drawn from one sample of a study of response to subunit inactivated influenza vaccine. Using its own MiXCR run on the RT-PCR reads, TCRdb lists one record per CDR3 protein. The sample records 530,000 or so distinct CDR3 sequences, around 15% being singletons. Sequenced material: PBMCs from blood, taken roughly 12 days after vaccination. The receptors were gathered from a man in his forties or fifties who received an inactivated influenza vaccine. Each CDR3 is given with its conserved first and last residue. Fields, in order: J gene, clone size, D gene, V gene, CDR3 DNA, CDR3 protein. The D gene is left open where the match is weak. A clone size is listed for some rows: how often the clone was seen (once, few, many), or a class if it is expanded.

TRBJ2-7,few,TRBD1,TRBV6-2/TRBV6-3,TGTGCCAGCAGCAAATCCAGGACAGGGCTCTTCTCCTACGAGCAGTACTTC,CASSKSRTGLFSYEQYF
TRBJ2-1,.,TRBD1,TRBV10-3,TGTGCCATCAGTCTGGCAGGGGGCCTGGATGAGCAGTTCTTC,CAISLAGGLDEQFF
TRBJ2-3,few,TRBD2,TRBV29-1,TGCAGCGTCAAGGGACTAGCGGGCTGGGGCACAGATACGCAGTATTTT,CSVKGLAGWGTDTQYF
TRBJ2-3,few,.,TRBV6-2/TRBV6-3,TGTGCCAGCAGTTACTCTGCCTTCACAGATACGCAGTATTTT,CASSYSAFTDTQYF
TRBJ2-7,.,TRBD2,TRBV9,TGTGCCAGCAGCCCTGGACAGGGGAAGACTAGCGGGAGGGTAGGCGAGCAGTACTTC,CASSPGQGKTSGRVGEQYF
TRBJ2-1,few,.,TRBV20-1,TGCAGTGCTACACGAATGGACAGTAATGAGCAGTTCTTC,CSATRMDSNEQFF
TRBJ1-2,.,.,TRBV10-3,TGTGCCATCAGTGACCGGGACGCGGGTGGCTACACCTTC,CAISDRDAGGYTF
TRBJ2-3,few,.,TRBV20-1,TGCAGTGCTAGTGGGCGGATCGTGGAGGGCACAGATACGCAGTATTTT,CSASGRIVEGTDTQYF
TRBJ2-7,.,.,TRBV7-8,TGTGCCAGCAGAACAGGTACCGAGCAGTACTTC,CASRTGTEQYF
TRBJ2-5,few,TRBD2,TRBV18,TGTGCCAGCTCACCACTAGCGGGGACGGAGACCCAGTACTTC,CASSPLAGTETQYF
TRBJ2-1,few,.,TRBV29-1,TGCAGCGTTGAAGATTCCCCGGGGATTTCCTACAATGAGCAGTTCTTC,CSVEDSPGISYNEQFF
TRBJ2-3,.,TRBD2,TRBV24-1,TGTGCCACCAAGGCGGGGGGTAGCACAGATACGCAGTATTTT,CATKAGGSTDTQYF
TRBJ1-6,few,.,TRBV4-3,TGCGCCAGCAGCCAAGACTGGGGCAACTCCTATAATTCACCCCTCCACTTT,CASSQDWGNSYNSPLHF
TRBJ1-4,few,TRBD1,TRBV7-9,TGTGCCAGCAGCTTAATGGGACAGCTTAATGAAAAACTGTTTTTT,CASSLMGQLNEKLFF
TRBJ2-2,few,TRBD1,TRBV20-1,TGCAGTGCACCCGGGACAGGGAACACCGGGGAGCTGTTTTTT,CSAPGTGNTGELFF
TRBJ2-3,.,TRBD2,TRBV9,TGTGCCAGCAGCGTAAAGACTAGCGGGAGTGGGGATACGCAGTATTTT,CASSVKTSGSGDTQYF
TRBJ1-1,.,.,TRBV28,TGTGCCAGCAGATACTACGACGGTGAAGCTTTCTTT,CASRYYDGEAFF
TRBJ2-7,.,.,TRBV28,TGTGCCAGCAGTCCGCTATACTACGAGCAGTACTTC,CASSPLYYEQYF
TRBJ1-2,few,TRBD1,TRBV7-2,TGTGCCAGCAGCGAGGTCAGGGGGGGCTATGGCTACACCTTC,CASSEVRGGYGYTF